This TCR beta chain was documented in a study of OX40 agonist ivuxolimab in advanced cancers. For the study at large: Under the entry rules, prior anti-PD-1, anti-PD-L1 or anti-CTLA-4 therapy was allowed, and around 36% had some.

Measured with immunoSEQ multiplex PCR; TCRdb has only the in-frame clones, and not every one. Of about 110,000 clones in the sample, around 93% were seen once. This CDR3 is 12 amino acids long. V lost 2 bases, J lost 3 bases, and 6 bases lay in between. Germline CDR1 and CDR2: SGHDT and YYEEEE. The V and J genes are TRBV5-6 and TRBJ2-7; D gene ambiguous. The source was CD4+ or CD8+ T cells sorted from blood, collected in a trial of the OX40 agonist ivuxolimab. The origin of this receptor is an adult with an advanced solid tumor such as melanoma, head and neck, liver or kidney cancer. CDR3 in amino acids: CASSFGLYEQYF. The CDR3 bases are TGTGCCAGCAGCTTTGGGCTCTACGAGCAGTACTTC.